The rows below give T cell receptor beta chains drawn from one sample of a study of blood T cells in healthy people across ages. Via MiXCR, TCRdb re-called the 5' RACE reads, giving one row per CDR3 protein. The sample lists about 1.5 million distinct CDR3 sequences; about 42% were seen once. Material for sequencing was blood. The origin of the receptors is a woman aged 18-29 years in good health. Both conserved end residues are part of each CDR3. Fields, in order: clone size, V gene, J gene, D gene, CDR3 protein, CDR3 DNA. A D gene is named only where the DNA matches it firmly. Part of the rows lack a size; the others show once, few, many or a class for expanded clones.

NA	TRBV7-9	TRBJ2-7	NA	CASSAYRDEQYF	TGTGCCAGCAGCGCCTACAGGGACGAGCAGTACTTC
few	TRBV4-3	TRBJ1-6	NA	CASSQETASQALHF	TGCGCCAGCAGCCAAGAAACGGCCTCCCAAGCCCTCCACTTT
once	TRBV5-1	TRBJ2-5	NA	CASIFINQETQYF	TGCGCCAGCATCTTTATTAACCAAGAGACCCAGTACTTC
NA	TRBV14	TRBJ1-6	NA	CASSEGVNYNSPLHF	TGTGCCAGCAGCGAGGGGGTAAACTATAATTCACCCCTCCACTTT
few	TRBV27	TRBJ2-5	TRBD1	CASSIRGTGGFSGQETQYF	TGTGCCAGCAGTATCAGGGGGACAGGGGGCTTTAGCGGGCAAGAGACCCAGTACTTC
few	TRBV2	TRBJ1-6	NA	CATTDNYNSPLHF	TGTGCCACAACGGACAATTATAATTCACCCCTCCACTTT
NA	TRBV5-5	TRBJ1-2	TRBD1	CASSWRQGSHGYTF	TGTGCCAGCAGCTGGCGACAGGGGAGTCATGGCTACACCTTC
few	TRBV29-1	TRBJ2-5	NA	CSVKMRLEETQYF	TGCAGCGTTAAGATGAGACTAGAAGAGACCCAGTACTTC
few	TRBV4-2	TRBJ2-4	NA	CASSLLTGEDRAKNIQYF	TGTGCCAGCAGCCTCCTCACCGGGGAAGACAGGGCCAAAAACATTCAGTACTTC
NA	TRBV15	TRBJ1-4	NA	CATSRGSWDLVEEKLFF	TGTGCCACCAGCAGAGGGTCGTGGGACCTTGTGGAAGAAAAACTGTTTTTT
once	TRBV20-1	TRBJ2-1	TRBD2	CSTEREGFYNEQFF	TGCAGTACGGAGCGGGAGGGATTCTACAATGAGCAGTTCTTC
NA	TRBV20-1	TRBJ1-1	TRBD1	CSARRQGVRTEAFF	TGCAGTGCTAGAAGGCAGGGGGTAAGGACGGAAGCTTTCTTT
NA	TRBV30	TRBJ1-5	TRBD1	CAWSSTGGVQPQHF	TGTGCCTGGAGTTCGACAGGGGGCGTTCAGCCCCAGCATTTT
NA	TRBV2	TRBJ1-1	NA	CASSVGQPTEAFF	TGTGCCAGCAGTGTGGGACAACCCACTGAAGCTTTCTTT
few	TRBV6-2/TRBV6-3	TRBJ2-7	TRBD2	CASIGTSGLYEQYF	TGTGCCAGCATCGGGACTAGCGGACTCTACGAGCAGTACTTC
NA	TRBV7-9	TRBJ1-2	NA	CASSPISSNYGYTF	TGTGCCAGCAGCCCAATCTCCTCTAACTATGGCTACACCTTC
NA	TRBV12-5	TRBJ2-2	NA	CASGFSTGELFF	TGTGCTAGTGGTTTTAGCACCGGGGAGCTGTTTTTT
few	TRBV7-9	TRBJ2-2	NA	CASSLLHTGELFF	TGTGCCAGCAGCTTACTGCACACCGGGGAGCTGTTTTTT
few	TRBV20-1	TRBJ2-1	NA	CSARDSRANEQFF	TGCAGTGCTAGAGATTCGAGGGCCAATGAGCAGTTCTTC
NA	TRBV25-1	TRBJ2-1	NA	CATRQACNEQFF	TGTGCCACCCGACAGGCCTGCAATGAGCAGTTCTTC
few	TRBV7-2	TRBJ2-3	NA	CAIPGPRTDTQYF	TGTGCCATCCCGGGCCCACGCACAGATACGCAGTATTTT
NA	TRBV19	TRBJ2-1	NA	CASSIAGLSSYNEQFF	TGTGCCAGTAGTATAGCGGGGTTAAGCTCCTACAATGAGCAGTTCTTC
NA	TRBV9	TRBJ1-1	TRBD1	CASSVRGQGGTEAFF	TGTGCCAGCAGCGTACGGGGACAGGGCGGCACTGAAGCTTTCTTT
NA	TRBV30	TRBJ2-3	NA	CAWSVMSRRSDTQYF	TGTGCCTGGAGTGTTATGAGTCGAAGGTCAGATACGCAGTATTTT
NA	TRBV5-1	TRBJ1-2	NA	CASSLARDHGYTF	TGCGCCAGCAGCTTGGCACGGGACCATGGCTACACCTTC
NA	TRBV27	TRBJ2-1	NA	CASSLYRAGSYNEQFF	TGTGCCAGCAGTTTATACAGGGCAGGGTCCTACAATGAGCAGTTCTTC
few	TRBV27	TRBJ2-1	NA	CASSPTGDDTPPYNEQFF	TGTGCCAGCAGTCCTACCGGGGACGACACCCCTCCCTACAATGAGCAGTTCTTC
few	TRBV27	TRBJ2-3	NA	CVSSSPWSSSTDTQYF	TGTGTCAGCAGTTCTCCCTGGTCTTCTAGCACAGATACGCAGTATTTT
NA	TRBV4-3	TRBJ1-1	NA	CASSQAVSSTEAFF	TGCGCCAGCAGCCAGGCCGTGAGCTCCACTGAAGCTTTCTTT
few	TRBV27	TRBJ2-7	TRBD1	CASSYRGRGLYEQYF	TGTGCCAGCAGTTACCGAGGCAGGGGGCTTTACGAGCAGTACTTC